Included here is one T cell receptor beta chain sequence, with context. This clone's antigen is unknown. Qualities for individual bases were not recorded, and no much larger clone is one base off. The sample is drawn from a study of Ad26.COV2.S vaccination and SARS-CoV-2 variants (dated by TCRdb to about 2021). Study-wide context: Vaccine-arm donors were drawn from COV1001, a multicentre, randomized, double-blind, placebo-controlled phase I-IIa trial of Ad26.COV2.S in healthy adults. Dosing of Ad26.COV2.S was intramuscular, at either 5x10^10 or 1x10^11 viral particles, delivered as one shot or as two shots spaced 56 days apart. TCRbeta repertoire sequencing served as the tool for gauging how specific and how broad the SARS-CoV-2-reactive T cell receptors were following Ad26.COV2.S vaccination. A total of 32 samples were included in the TCR-sequenced set, comprising roughly 19 Ad26.COV2.S vaccine recipients, 5 placebo recipients and 8 SARS-CoV-2 convalescent individuals. Trial participants were randomized into five groups of five, in which low-dose or high-dose Ad26.COV2.S was given once or twice, or placebo was given on both occasions. Investigators did not know the trial group allocation while performing experiments and assessing outcomes. What the authors observed across the whole study: It was noted by the authors that total T cell responses may have been underestimated by the TCR breadth and depth analyses. Vaccine and placebo recipients had similar non-spike TCR breadth, a finding consistent with the vaccine containing only spike. Substantial breadth of spike-specific CD8+ and CD4+ T cell responses was reported after vaccination. The study lacked the statistical power to compare responses across vaccine doses or regimens. Compared with placebo recipients, Ad26.COV2.S recipients showed higher spike-specific TCR breadth (P = 0.0014).

The treatment or condition label corresponds to: some 20 received Ad26.COV2.S at low or high dose, single or two shots; about five received placebo; per-sample allocation not given. For vaccine and placebo recipients, the sequenced repertoires came from samples collected on day 63 after the first injection. In Cohort 1b, about 27 adults aged 18-55 years were enrolled at a single site in Boston, USA, between 29 July and 7 August 2020. Ad26.COV2.S was a replication-incompetent adenovirus type 26 vector expressing a prefusion-stabilized SARS-CoV-2 spike protein from the original Wuhan strain. TCRbeta CDR3 regions were sequenced with the immunoSEQ Assay. After extraction, genomic DNA underwent amplification by bias-controlled multiplex PCR, followed by high-throughput sequencing. As for how the authors treated the data: To quantify the absolute abundance of every unique TCRbeta CDR3 region, sequences were collapsed and filtered. T cell fraction was estimated by normalizing TCRbeta template counts to usable DNA, which was measured by amplifying reference genes present in all nucleated cells. Repertoire TCRs were annotated as SARS-CoV-2-specific when V gene, CDR3 amino acid sequence and J gene were exactly matched to a known reactive TCR set. MIRA supplied the reference SARS-CoV-2 TCR set, which was filtered for enrichment in COVID-19-positive ImmuneCODE repertoires so that public or cross-reactive TCRs were removed. Using the MIRA antigens, annotated TCRs were further analysed by specific ORF or by position within an ORF. Breadth was defined as the number of annotated unique rearrangements divided by the total number of unique productive rearrangements, and depth was defined as the summed frequency of the annotated unique rearrangements. Two-sided Wilcoxon rank-sum tests were used to compare TCR breadth between groups. TCRdb re-hosts the immuneACCESS table, in-frame sequences only. Its copies lack some clones; in the studies checked, an unresolved V gene accounts for under half of them, and the cause for the rest is not known. Clone size and V and J calls were adopted from that table, with D and trimming inferred from the DNA. The sample profile shows roughly 380,000 clones; around 87% of them were found once. Around 3.5% of the sample lies in the top ten.

The starting material was peripheral blood, obtained in a trial of Ad26.COV2.S vaccine versus placebo. This receptor was obtained from a person between 18 and 59 years old who received the Ad26.COV2.S COVID-19 vaccine or a placebo.

The CDR3 reads CASSPGTGHTDTQYF. In nucleotides, the sequence is TGTGCCAGTAGTCCGGGGACAGGGCACACAGATACGCAGTATTTT. In this chain, TRBV19 is recombined with TRBJ2-3; 9 central nucleotides agree with TRBD1. After removal of 5 bases from V and 2 bases from J, the junction retains 5 bases not matched to a gene. Inclusive of the bounding cysteine and phenylalanine, the CDR3 is 15 residues long. Only CDR3 DNA is held: 45 bases, read in frame from base 1. CDR1 and CDR2 are read off the germline V gene (reference sequence) as LNHDA and SQIVND.